Here is one TCR beta chain with its context. This sample is part of a study of STAT5B mutations in CD4+ large granular lymphocyte leukemia. The CDR3 has 15 residues. With 1 base removed from V and 8 bases from J, the gap between germline ends came to 15 bases. CDR1 and CDR2 (germline): MDHEN, SYDVKM. The table came from immunoSEQ multiplex PCR; TCRdb's copy has only in-frame clones and leaves some out. The profile shows 25,000 to 30,000 clones, about four fifths of them singletons. Specimen: CD4+ T cells from blood buffy coats. The clonotype originates from a human donor in good health. The chain links TRBV28 to TRBJ2-1; D is ambiguous. CDR3 nucleotides: TGTGCCAGCAGTTTATTTCTAGAATCTATCTATGAGCAGTTCTTC. It codes for CASSLFLESIYEQFF.